This passage covers 29 T cell receptor beta chains from one sample sequenced in a study of cytomegalovirus exposure and HLA in healthy donors. The PCR was carried out with 60 Vbeta primers and 13 Jbeta primers. Sequenced by immunoSEQ multiplex PCR; TCRdb stores in-frame clones only, minus some. The sample contains 75,000 to 100,000 clones, approximately 76% of which appear only once. Input material: PBMCs. All receptors come from a woman aged 60-70 years in good health and CMV-seropositive.

This chain joins TRBV9 and TRBJ2-7; D ambiguous. This CDR3 has 13 amino acids. Trimming took 3 bases from V and 2 from J, leaving 9 bases between them. Germline CDR1 SGDLS, CDR2 YYNGEE. The CDR3 loop is CASSAGGTYEQYF. As DNA, the CDR3 is TGTGCCAGCAGCGCCGGCGGTACCTACGAGCAGTACTTC.

V gene TRBV19 combines with J gene TRBJ2-1, with a tentative D call TRBD2 (5 bases). The CDR3 is 15 amino acids. V was shortened by 1 base and J by 0 bases, with 7 bases between the two germline ends. The germline CDR1 and CDR2 sequences are LNHDA and SQIVND (reference sequence). As DNA, the CDR3 is TGTGCCAGTAGTATAGCGGGAACCTCCTACAATGAGCAGTTCTTC. Its protein is CASSIAGTSYNEQFF. Combining the CDR3 with reference TRBV19 and TRBJ2-1 gives the whole variable domain DGGITQSPKYLFRKEGQNVTLSCEQNLNHDAMYWYRQDPGQGLRLIYYSQIVNDFQKGDIAEGYSVSREKKESFPLTVTSAQKNPTAFYLCASSIAGTSYNEQFFGPGTRLTVL.

The chain combines TRBV2 with TRBJ2-3; TRBD2 aligns across 8 bases. This CDR3 has 15 amino acids. CDR1 SNHLY and CDR2 FYNNEI come from the germline V gene. The J segment lost 1 base and the V segment lost 6 bases, leaving 6 bases of the junction unmatched. The CDR3 region has the DNA TGTGCCAGCAGCGCTCTAGCGGGCGGCACAGATACGCAGTATTTT. Its translation is CASSALAGGTDTQYF.

CDR3 nucleotides: TGTGCCAGCAGCTCCTCCCAAACGGCAGGGAGGGAGCTGTTTTTT. Encoded protein: CASSSSQTAGRELFF. The rearrangement links TRBV7-9 to TRBJ2-2, with a tentative D call TRBD1 (5 bases). Trimming removed 4 bases at V and 9 bases at J, with 18 bases between. The CDR3 length is 15 residues. Germline V gene lookup returns CDR1 SEHNR and CDR2 FQNEAQ (reference sequence).

This clone was seen a few times. The genes are TRBV7-8 and TRBJ2-2; 8 nucleotides align to TRBD1. With 0 bases clipped from V and 4 bases from J, the junction kept 4 bases outside the gene matches. There are 16 residues in the CDR3. Germline V gene lookup returns CDR1 SGHVS and CDR2 FQNEAQ. The CDR3 reads CASSLATGTGTGELFF. The CDR3, as DNA: TGTGCCAGCAGCTTAGCGACAGGGACAGGCACCGGGGAGCTGTTTTTT.

In its sample, this clone was seen once. This chain links TRBV9 with TRBJ2-3; TRBD1 might be the D (5 bases). The CDR3 spans 14 residues. Germline V gene data show CDR1 as SGDLS and CDR2 as YYNGEE. V was clipped by 0 bases and J by 5 bases, with 10 bases between them. CDR3 loop: CASSVAQRGDTQYF. The CDR3 DNA reads as TGTGCCAGCAGCGTAGCTCAAAGGGGAGATACGCAGTATTTT.

The genes are TRBV18 and TRBJ2-1; the D gene is possibly TRBD2 (5 bases). The CDR3 totals 15 residues. CDR1 is KGHSH and CDR2 is LQKENI in the germline V gene. V dropped 0 bases and J dropped 7 bases, with 13 bases sitting between them. This CDR3 reads CASSPPGGSGNEQFF. The CDR3 DNA follows: TGTGCCAGCTCACCACCGGGCGGGTCCGGGAATGAGCAGTTCTTC.

The chain combines TRBV5-6 with TRBJ2-2, with D perhaps TRBD1 (7 bases). The germline gives CDR1 SGHDT, CDR2 YYEEEE. The CDR3 runs 15 residues. V was trimmed by 2 bases and J by 6 bases, leaving 14 bases between them. The CDR3: CASSFRQGEAGELFF. Written as DNA, the CDR3 is TGTGCCAGCAGCTTTCGGCAGGGGGAGGCCGGGGAGCTGTTTTTT.

The chain has TRBV2 and TRBJ2-1; no reliable D call. V lost 6 bases, J lost 1 base, and 7 bases lay in between. CDR3 length equals 13 residues. Germline V CDR1 and CDR2: SNHLY, FYNNEI. As DNA, the CDR3 is TGTGCCAGCAGCGTTATTTCCTACAATGAGCAGTTCTTC. Protein: CASSVISYNEQFF.

The gene calls are TRBV7-2 and TRBJ1-5; TRBD1 aligns across 10 bases. V was pared by 5 bases and J by 7 bases, with 5 bases of the junction left unmatched. The CDR3 runs 14 residues. Germline CDR1 and CDR2: SGHTA and FQGNSA. This CDR3 reads CASSETGGWQPQHF. The CDR3 coding sequence is TGTGCCAGCAGCGAGACAGGGGGCTGGCAGCCCCAGCATTTT.

Details on this clone: One end of the junction varies from germline; a read error may be responsible. This chain joins TRBV13 and TRBJ2-5, with 8 bases lining up with TRBD2. From germline, CDR1 is PRHDT and CDR2 FYEKMQ (reference sequence). This CDR3 contains 14 residues. The CDR3 is CASRLAGGRREQYF. The CDR3 nucleotides are TGTGCCAGCAGATTAGCTGGCGGGAGGCGAGAGCAGTACTTC.

This chain links TRBV9 with TRBJ1-1; possibly TRBD1 for D (5 bases). The CDR3 totals 13 residues. V was trimmed by 4 bases and J by 5 bases, leaving 12 bases between them. CDR1 is SGDLS, CDR2 YYNGEE, per germline. The CDR3 nucleotides read TGTGCCAGCAGCCCGGGACTTCGGACTGAAGCTTTCTTT. The encoded protein is CASSPGLRTEAFF.

CDR3 nucleotides: TGTGCCAGCAGCCCTCGACAGGGCCCCACAGATACGCAGTATTTT. Translation gives CASSPRQGPTDTQYF. The chain carries TRBV7-9 and TRBJ2-3; TRBD1 agrees at 7 bases. V lost 5 bases, J lost 2 bases, and 7 bases stayed unmatched. CDR3 length: 15 residues. Germline values: CDR1 SEHNR, CDR2 FQNEAQ (reference sequence).

The chain is built from TRBV6-1 and TRBJ1-2; D call uncertain. CDR1 and CDR2 (germline): MNHNS, SASEGT. Trimming shortened V by 1 base and J by 4 bases, and 13 bases separated the two germline ends. The CDR3 spans 15 residues. CDR3 sequence (DNA): TGTGCCAGCAGTGAAGGTGGAGGGAGGGTCTATGGCTACACCTTC. Translating it yields CASSEGGGRVYGYTF.

This sequence joins TRBV15 and TRBJ2-7; a weak D match, TRBD2 (6 bases). The CDR3 runs to 13 residues. Germline CDR1 is LNHNV and CDR2 is YYDKDF (reference sequence). V gave up 0 bases and J gave up 6 bases, with 9 bases separating them. CDR3: CATSRDGGTEQYF. The CDR3 coding sequence is TGTGCCACCAGCAGAGATGGAGGGACCGAGCAGTACTTC. Complete variable domain (other parts from reference TRBV15 and TRBJ2-7): DAMVIQNPRYQVTQFGKPVTLSCSQTLNHNVMYWYQQKSSQAPKLLFHYYDKDFNNEADTPDNFQSRRPNTSFCFLDIRSPGLGDTAMYLCATSRDGGTEQYFGPGTRLTVT.

The chain recombines TRBV4-1 with TRBJ2-7; 11 nucleotides align to TRBD1. This CDR3 comprises 16 residues. With 1 base clipped from V and 4 bases from J, the junction kept 6 bases outside the gene matches. From germline, CDR1 is MGHRA and CDR2 YSYEKL. The CDR3 region is CASSQVPGDRGYEQYF. CDR3 DNA sequence: TGCGCCAGCAGCCAAGTCCCCGGGGACAGGGGGTACGAGCAGTACTTC.

V and J are TRBV27 and TRBJ2-7; D possibly corresponds to TRBD1 (6 bases). This CDR3 spans 13 amino acids. Germline V gene lookup returns CDR1 MNHEY and CDR2 SMNVEV (reference sequence). Trimming took 5 bases from V and 4 from J, leaving 12 bases between them. The CDR3 DNA is TGTGCCAGCAGTCGGGACACTTTTTACGAGCAGTACTTC. Translation gives CASSRDTFYEQYF.

The chain joins TRBV19 to TRBJ2-7; D is perhaps TRBD1 (5 bases). Germline CDR1 and CDR2: LNHDA and SQIVND (reference sequence). V was trimmed by 4 bases and J by 6 bases, leaving 10 bases between them. The CDR3 runs to 12 residues. CDR3 sequence: CASSNRGREQYF. For the CDR3, the DNA is TGTGCCAGTAGTAATAGGGGTCGCGAGCAGTACTTC.

Many counts were recorded for this clone. The CDR3: CASSPGNQPQHF. The CDR3, as DNA: TGTGCCAGCAGCCCGGGGAATCAGCCCCAGCATTTT. The chain has TRBV21-1 and TRBJ1-5. TRBV21-1 is designated a pseudogene. This CDR3 is 12 amino acids long.

V gene TRBV7-2 combines with J gene TRBJ1-1, with D possibly TRBD1 on 6 matching bases. Germline lookup yields CDR1 SGHTA and CDR2 FQGNSA. The germline V and J ends were trimmed by 7 bases and 3 bases, with 12 bases remaining between them. The CDR3 totals 13 residues. CDR3: CASTLGTYTEAFF. The CDR3 DNA reads TGTGCCAGCACCCTTGGGACATACACTGAAGCTTTCTTT.

The genes are TRBV29-1 and TRBJ2-1; D is possibly TRBD2 (6 bases). CDR3 length: 14 amino acids. V was cut by 4 bases and J by 5 bases, with 15 bases left in between. Germline-derived CDR1 and CDR2 are SQVTM and ANQGSEA. The CDR3 reads CSVAWLAFDNEQFF. DNA for the CDR3: TGCAGCGTTGCGTGGCTAGCGTTTGACAATGAGCAGTTCTTC.

The chain has TRBV27 and TRBJ1-1, with a tentative D call TRBD1 (5 bases). V lost 5 bases, J lost 5 bases, and 12 bases lay in between. Per germline, CDR1 MNHEY and CDR2 SMNVEV (reference sequence). This CDR3 is 13 amino acids long. CDR3 bases: TGTGCCAGCAGTGTAGGAGGGGCTACTGAAGCTTTCTTT. As protein: CASSVGGATEAFF.

The chain has TRBV7-9 and TRBJ1-1, with D uncertain. The CDR3 has 17 residues. V gave up 1 base and J gave up 0 bases, with 15 bases separating them. Germline values: CDR1 SEHNR, CDR2 FQNEAQ (reference sequence). The chain's CDR3 is CASSLVDRREVNTEAFF. CDR3 DNA: TGTGCCAGCAGCTTAGTTGACCGTCGGGAGGTGAACACTGAAGCTTTCTTT.

This chain links TRBV6-4 with TRBJ2-3, with 7 bases fitting TRBD2. Looked up from germline, CDR1 is MRHNA and CDR2 is SNTAGT. V shed 8 bases and J 0 bases; nucleotides not matched to a gene: 8. The CDR3 length is 15 residues. CDR3 bases: TGTGCCAGCTCACCGTGGCGGGGGAGCACAGATACGCAGTATTTT. It codes for CASSPWRGSTDTQYF.

The rearrangement links TRBV28 to TRBJ2-7; D is unclear. In germline, CDR1 is MDHEN, CDR2 SYDVKM. This CDR3 spans 13 amino acids. The ends were cut back, 6 bases at V and 3 bases at J, with 12 bases in the middle. CDR3 in DNA: TGTGCCAGCAGCCAGGTCAGTAACTACGAGCAGTACTTC. Translated: CASSQVSNYEQYF. Using reference TRBV28 and TRBJ2-7 for the parts outside the CDR3, the full variable domain is DVKVTQSSRYLVKRTGEKVFLECVQDMDHENMFWYRQDPGLGLRLIYFSYDVKMKEKGDIPEGYSVSREKKERFSLILESASTNQTSMYLCASSQVSNYEQYFGPGTRLTVT.

The chain combines TRBV5-1 with TRBJ1-6, with unresolved D. The germline CDR1 and CDR2 sequences are SGHRS and YFSETQ. V was clipped by 4 bases and J by 9 bases, with 8 bases between them. The CDR3 has 12 amino acids. Here the CDR3 reads CASSLYGSPLHF. CDR3 bases: TGCGCCAGCAGCCTGTACGGTTCACCCCTCCACTTT.

The chain has TRBV7-9 and TRBJ1-5; D gene ambiguous. There are 14 residues in the CDR3. Germline V gene sequence: CDR1 SEHNR, CDR2 FQNEAQ (reference sequence). V dropped 2 bases and J dropped 4 bases, with 9 bases sitting between them. DNA of the CDR3: TGTGCCAGCAGCTTAACAGAACCTAATCAGCCCCAGCATTTT. It specifies CASSLTEPNQPQHF. Filled out from reference TRBV7-9 and TRBJ1-5, the complete variable domain reads DTGVSQNPRHKITKRGQNVTFRCDPISEHNRLYWYRQTLGQGPEFLTYFQNEAQLEKSRLLSDRFSAERPKGSFSTLEIQRTEQGDSAMYLCASSLTEPNQPQHFGDGTRLSIL.

This clone has more than one count but fewer than ten. This chain uses TRBV5-5 with TRBJ2-7; 8 nucleotides line up with TRBD1. From germline, CDR1 is SGHKS and CDR2 YYEKEE (reference sequence). Unmatched junction bases numbered 6, after V lost 0 bases and J lost 4 bases. CDR3 length: 15 residues. Here the CDR3 DNA reads TGTGCCAGCAGCTTGGCCGGGACAGGATTGTACGAGCAGTACTTC. Translated: CASSLAGTGLYEQYF.

In DNA form, the CDR3 reads TGCGCCAGCAGCTTGAACTCTATGGTGGATACGCAGTATTTT. Protein product: CASSLNSMVDTQYF. This chain joins TRBV5-1 and TRBJ2-3; D is unresolved. Between the trimmed V and J ends, which lost 1 base and 6 bases, there was a span of 12 bases. The CDR3 runs 14 residues. CDR1 and CDR2 from the germline V gene are SGHRS and YFSETQ. Supplemented by reference TRBV5-1 and TRBJ2-3, the full variable domain reads KAGVTQTPRYLIKTRGQQVTLSCSPISGHRSVSWYQQTPGQGLQFLFEYFSETQRNKGNFPGRFSGRQFSNSRSEMNVSTLELGDSALYLCASSLNSMVDTQYFGPGTRLTVL.